The clone carrying this T cell receptor (beta chain) appeared many times. Its antigen is as yet unknown. Amplification of TCR beta CDR3 regions was performed using RNA transcripts as template. During a first-round RT-PCR of the TCR CDR3, the HTBI primer set was used. TCRdb re-derived calls from the multiplex PCR reads in MiXCR, one entry per CDR3 protein. The sample includes about 160,000 distinct CDR3 sequences, roughly 10% seen only once; the top ten take roughly a fifth. V was clipped by 5 bases and J by 4 bases; unmatched bases: 7. The V gene's germline CDR1 is DFQATT and CDR2 SNEGSKA (reference sequence). The CDR3 is 14 residues long. The data were taken from a study of T cells in Graves' hyperthyroidism and ophthalmopathy. Study-wide points: In the analysis, a 13 V-J model separated ophthalmopathy from stable hyperthyroidism.

The chain combines TRBV20-1 with TRBJ2-1, with TRBD1 identical over 8 bases. Sequencing was done on a sample of blood. The TCR sequence derives from a woman aged 18-35 years with Graves' hyperthyroidism that later progressed to Graves' ophthalmopathy. This CDR3 reads CSAETGEGYNEQFF. The CDR3 nucleotides read TGCAGTGCTGAGACAGGGGAAGGGTACAATGAGCAGTTCTTC.